The 6 T cell receptor beta chains given below trace back to one sample, sequenced in a study of T cells after yellow fever vaccination. MiXCR was run by TCRdb on the 5' RACE reads, yielding one entry per CDR3 protein. The repertoire holds 550,000 to 750,000 distinct CDR3 sequences, with about 14% as singletons. The material was PBMCs, obtained on the day of the yellow fever booster vaccination. The receptors come from a man aged 25-45 years who received the YFV17D yellow fever vaccine.

V gene TRBV5-1 combines with J gene TRBJ2-7; unclear D gene. Germline V CDR1 and CDR2: SGHRS, YFSETQ. The ends were cut back, 0 bases at V and 7 bases at J, with 14 bases in the middle. The CDR3 is 14 amino acids. The CDR3 nucleotides read TGCGCCAGCAGCTTGGCCAGCGCCCTCAATGAGCAGTACTTC. It translates to CASSLASALNEQYF.

V is TRBV30 and J is TRBJ2-1; D is possibly TRBD1 (6 bases). The CDR3 has 13 residues. V was clipped by 7 bases and J by 2 bases, with 12 bases between them. Germline lookup yields CDR1 GTSNPN and CDR2 SVGIG (reference sequence). The CDR3 spells CASEGVAYNEQFF. CDR3 nucleotide sequence: TGTGCCTCCGAGGGGGTAGCCTACAATGAGCAGTTCTTC.

The V gene is TRBV7-2, the J gene TRBJ2-6; D is possibly TRBD2 (6 bases). Looked up from germline, CDR1 is SGHTA and CDR2 is FQGNSA. The V gene lost 5 bases and the J gene lost 0 bases, with 14 bases spanning the gap. CDR3 length: 17 amino acids. This CDR3 reads CASSSGPSPSGANVLTF. The CDR3, as DNA: TGTGCCAGCAGCAGCGGGCCTAGCCCCTCTGGGGCCAACGTCCTGACTTTC.

This clonotype was seen once. This chain connects TRBV10-3 to TRBJ2-1; D is possibly TRBD2 (5 bases). The CDR3 spans 15 residues. With 5 bases removed from V and 1 base from J, the gap between germline ends came to 12 bases. Germline V lookup: CDR1 ENHRY, CDR2 SYGVKD. Written as DNA, the CDR3 is TGTGCCATCAGTCTAGCAACGGGGTCCTACAATGAGCAGTTCTTC. Amino acid sequence: CAISLATGSYNEQFF.

This clonotype came up many times. The gene calls are TRBV6-1 and TRBJ2-2; 11 bases align to TRBD2. CDR1 is MNHNS and CDR2 is SASEGT in the germline V gene. CDR3 length: 17 residues. Trimming at V came to 6 bases and at J to 7 bases, leaving 13 bases not matched to a gene. The DNA for the CDR3 is TGTGCCAGCAGCCTTAATAGCGGGAGGGGGCTCCACGGGGAGCTGTTTTTT. This encodes CASSLNSGRGLHGELFF.

V is TRBV7-9 and J is TRBJ2-4, with 15 positions matching TRBD2. The J segment lost 9 bases and the V segment lost 7 bases, leaving 10 bases of the junction unmatched. Germline values: CDR1 SEHNR, CDR2 FQNEAQ (reference sequence). The CDR3 totals 16 residues. CDR3 loop: CASMGLAGGGEGIQYF. The CDR3 bases are TGTGCCAGCATGGGACTAGCGGGAGGAGGAGAGGGCATTCAGTACTTC.